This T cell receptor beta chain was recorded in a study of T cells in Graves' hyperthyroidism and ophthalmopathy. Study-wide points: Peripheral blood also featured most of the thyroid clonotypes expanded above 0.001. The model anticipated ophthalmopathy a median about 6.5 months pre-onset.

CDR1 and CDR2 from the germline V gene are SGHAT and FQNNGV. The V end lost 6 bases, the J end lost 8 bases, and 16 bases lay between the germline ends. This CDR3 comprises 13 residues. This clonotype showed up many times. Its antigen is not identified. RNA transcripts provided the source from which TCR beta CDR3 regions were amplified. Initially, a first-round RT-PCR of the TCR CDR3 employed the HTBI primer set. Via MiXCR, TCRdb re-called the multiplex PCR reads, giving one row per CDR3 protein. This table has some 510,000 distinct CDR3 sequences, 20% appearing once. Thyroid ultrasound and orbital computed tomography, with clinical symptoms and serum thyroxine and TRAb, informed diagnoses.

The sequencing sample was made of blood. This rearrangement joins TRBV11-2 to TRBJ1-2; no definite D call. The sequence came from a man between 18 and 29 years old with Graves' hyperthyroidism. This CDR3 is CASRLPPSRGYTF. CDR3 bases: TGTGCCAGCAGATTGCCCCCCAGTCGGGGCTACACCTTC.